This T cell receptor (beta chain) is from a study of T cells in Graves' hyperthyroidism and ophthalmopathy. Amplified TCR beta CDR3 regions derived from RNA transcripts. When the TCR CDR3 underwent first-round RT-PCR, the HTBI primer set was used. TCRdb used MiXCR to reprocess the multiplex PCR reads, holding one entry per CDR3 protein. The table lists about 370,000 distinct CDR3 sequences, roughly 15% of them singletons, with 15% to 20% in the top ten. The CDR3 totals 17 residues. Germline V gene lookup returns CDR1 SGHAT and CDR2 FQNNGV. V gave up 7 bases and J gave up 0 bases, with 16 bases separating them. General observations from the study: Stable hyperthyroidism was separated from ophthalmopathy by a model based on 13 V-J features. Progression to ophthalmopathy was predicted a median of roughly seven months early.

This clonotype was detected many times. Its antigen is as yet unknown. The chain is built from TRBV11-2 and TRBJ2-6, with a weak D call TRBD2 (6 bases). Sequences were obtained from blood. The source is an older woman with Graves' ophthalmopathy. The CDR3 loop reads CASIRGTRYSGANVLTF. CDR3 bases: TGTGCCAGCATCCGTGGGACTCGATACTCTGGGGCCAACGTCCTGACTTTC.